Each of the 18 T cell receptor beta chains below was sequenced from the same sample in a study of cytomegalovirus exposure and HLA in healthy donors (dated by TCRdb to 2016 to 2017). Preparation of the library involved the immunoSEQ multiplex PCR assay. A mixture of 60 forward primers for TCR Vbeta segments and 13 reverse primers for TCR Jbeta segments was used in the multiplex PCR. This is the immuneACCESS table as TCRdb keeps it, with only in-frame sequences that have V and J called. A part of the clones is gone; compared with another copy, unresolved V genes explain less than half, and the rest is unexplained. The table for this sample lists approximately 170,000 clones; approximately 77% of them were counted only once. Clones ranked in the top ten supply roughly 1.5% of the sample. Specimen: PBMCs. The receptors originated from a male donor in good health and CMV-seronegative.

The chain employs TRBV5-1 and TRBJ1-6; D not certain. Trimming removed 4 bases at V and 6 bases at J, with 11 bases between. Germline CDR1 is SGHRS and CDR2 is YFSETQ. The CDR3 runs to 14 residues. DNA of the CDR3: TGCGCCAGCAGCGCCGAGCCCTTTAATTCACCCCTCCACTTT. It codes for CASSAEPFNSPLHF.

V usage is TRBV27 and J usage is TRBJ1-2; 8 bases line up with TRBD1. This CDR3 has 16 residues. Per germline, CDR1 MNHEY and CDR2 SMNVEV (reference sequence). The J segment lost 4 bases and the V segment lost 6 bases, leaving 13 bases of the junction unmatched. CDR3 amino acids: CASRQGGNRGVYGYTF. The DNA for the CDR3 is TGTGCCAGCAGACAGGGGGGTAATCGAGGAGTCTATGGCTACACCTTC.

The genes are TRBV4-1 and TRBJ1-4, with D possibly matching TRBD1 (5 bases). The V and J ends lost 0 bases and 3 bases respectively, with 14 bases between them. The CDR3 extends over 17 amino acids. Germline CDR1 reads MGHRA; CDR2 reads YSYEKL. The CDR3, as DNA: TGCGCCAGCAGCCAAGAGGGTTTCGGGGGGGCTAATGAAAAACTGTTTTTT. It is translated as CASSQEGFGGANEKLFF.

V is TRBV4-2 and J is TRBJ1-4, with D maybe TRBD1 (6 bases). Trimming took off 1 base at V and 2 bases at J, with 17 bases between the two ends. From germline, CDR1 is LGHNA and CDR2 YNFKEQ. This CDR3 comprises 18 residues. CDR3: CASSQARTALATNEKLFF. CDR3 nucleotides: TGTGCCAGCAGCCAAGCCAGGACAGCCCTGGCGACTAATGAAAAACTGTTTTTT.

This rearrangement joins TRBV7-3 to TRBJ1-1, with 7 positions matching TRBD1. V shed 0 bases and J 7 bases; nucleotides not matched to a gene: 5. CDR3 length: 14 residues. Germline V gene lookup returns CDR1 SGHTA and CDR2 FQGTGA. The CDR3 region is CASSLTFPGGEAFF. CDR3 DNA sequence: TGTGCCAGCAGCTTAACGTTCCCAGGGGGTGAAGCTTTCTTT.

Here the CDR3 DNA reads TGTGCCAGCAGTGATTTGGGGCTTCAGCCCCAGCATTTT. It yields the protein CASSDLGLQPQHF. The rearrangement uses TRBV6-1 and TRBJ1-5; weak D call: TRBD1 (5 bases). Germline CDR1 reads MNHNS; CDR2 reads SASEGT. The CDR3 is made up of 13 amino acids. Trimming removed 3 bases at V and 6 bases at J, with 9 bases between.

The CDR3: CAWSVQPSGGYTF. CDR3 nucleotide sequence: TGTGCCTGGAGTGTACAGCCCTCGGGGGGCTACACCTTC. The rearrangement joins TRBV30 to TRBJ1-2; no clear D gene. Germline loops: CDR1 GTSNPN, CDR2 SVGIG (reference sequence). The CDR3 loop spans 13 amino acids. V was cut by 0 bases and J by 8 bases, with 13 bases left in between.

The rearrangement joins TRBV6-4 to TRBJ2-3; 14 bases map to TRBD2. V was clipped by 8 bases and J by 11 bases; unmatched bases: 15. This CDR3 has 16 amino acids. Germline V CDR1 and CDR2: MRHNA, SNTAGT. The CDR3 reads CASRRDPTSGGGVQYF. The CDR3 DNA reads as TGTGCCAGCCGCAGAGACCCGACTAGCGGGGGGGGCGTGCAGTATTTT.

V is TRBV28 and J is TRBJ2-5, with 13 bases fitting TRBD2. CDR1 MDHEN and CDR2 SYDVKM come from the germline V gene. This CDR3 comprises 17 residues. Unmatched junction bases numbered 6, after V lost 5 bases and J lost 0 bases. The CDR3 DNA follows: TGTGCCAGCAGTGGAACAGGGACTAGCGGGAACCAAGAGACCCAGTACTTC. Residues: CASSGTGTSGNQETQYF.

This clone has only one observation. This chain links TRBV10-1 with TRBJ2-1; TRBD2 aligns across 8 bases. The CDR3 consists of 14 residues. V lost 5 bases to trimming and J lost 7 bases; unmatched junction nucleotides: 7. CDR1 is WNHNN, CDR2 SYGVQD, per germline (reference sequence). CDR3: CASSTSLAGNEQFF. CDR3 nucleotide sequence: TGCGCCAGCAGTACTTCATTAGCGGGGAATGAGCAGTTCTTC.

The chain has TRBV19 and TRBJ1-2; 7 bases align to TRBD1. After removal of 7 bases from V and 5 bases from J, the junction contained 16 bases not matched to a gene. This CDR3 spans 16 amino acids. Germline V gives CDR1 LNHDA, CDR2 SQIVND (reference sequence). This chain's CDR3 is CASTAIGDRLHYGYTF. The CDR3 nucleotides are TGTGCCAGTACCGCAATCGGGGACAGACTACATTATGGCTACACCTTC.

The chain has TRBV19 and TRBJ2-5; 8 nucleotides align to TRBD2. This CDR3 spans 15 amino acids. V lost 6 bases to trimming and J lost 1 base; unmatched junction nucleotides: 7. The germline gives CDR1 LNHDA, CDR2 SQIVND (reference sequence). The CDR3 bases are TGTGCCAGTAGCCCCGGGAGGGACGGCCAAGAGACCCAGTACTTC. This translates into CASSPGRDGQETQYF. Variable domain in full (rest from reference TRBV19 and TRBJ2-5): DGGITQSPKYLFRKEGQNVTLSCEQNLNHDAMYWYRQDPGQGLRLIYYSQIVNDFQKGDIAEGYSVSREKKESFPLTVTSAQKNPTAFYLCASSPGRDGQETQYFGPGTRLLVL.

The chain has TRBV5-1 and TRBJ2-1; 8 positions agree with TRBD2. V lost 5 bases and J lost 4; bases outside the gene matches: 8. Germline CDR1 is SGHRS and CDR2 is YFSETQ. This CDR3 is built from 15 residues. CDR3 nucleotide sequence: TGCGCCAGCAGTTTTAGCGGGGCAACATACAATGAGCAGTTCTTC. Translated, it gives CASSFSGATYNEQFF.

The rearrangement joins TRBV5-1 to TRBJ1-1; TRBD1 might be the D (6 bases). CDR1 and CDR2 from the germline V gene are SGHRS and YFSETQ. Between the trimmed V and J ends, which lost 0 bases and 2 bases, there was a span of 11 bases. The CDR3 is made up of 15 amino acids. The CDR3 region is CASSLDTGRNTEAFF. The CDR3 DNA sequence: TGCGCCAGCAGCTTGGATACAGGGCGAAACACTGAAGCTTTCTTT.

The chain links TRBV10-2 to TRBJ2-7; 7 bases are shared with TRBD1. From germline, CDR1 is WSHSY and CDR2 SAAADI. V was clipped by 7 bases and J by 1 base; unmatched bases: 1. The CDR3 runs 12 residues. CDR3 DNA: TGCGCCAGCAAGGGGGCGTCCTACGAGCAGTACTTC. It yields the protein CASKGASYEQYF.

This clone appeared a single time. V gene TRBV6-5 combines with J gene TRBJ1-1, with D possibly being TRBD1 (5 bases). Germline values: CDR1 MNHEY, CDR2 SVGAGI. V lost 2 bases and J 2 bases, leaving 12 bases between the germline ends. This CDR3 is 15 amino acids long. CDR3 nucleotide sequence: TGTGCCAGCAGTTACGGGGTAAGGGGAAACACTGAAGCTTTCTTT. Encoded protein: CASSYGVRGNTEAFF.

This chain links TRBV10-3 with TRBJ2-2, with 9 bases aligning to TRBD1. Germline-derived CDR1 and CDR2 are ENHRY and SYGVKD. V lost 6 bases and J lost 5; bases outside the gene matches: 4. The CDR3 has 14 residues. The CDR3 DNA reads TGTGCCATCAGGGGACAGGGTGAGACCGGGGAGCTGTTTTTT. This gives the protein CAIRGQGETGELFF.

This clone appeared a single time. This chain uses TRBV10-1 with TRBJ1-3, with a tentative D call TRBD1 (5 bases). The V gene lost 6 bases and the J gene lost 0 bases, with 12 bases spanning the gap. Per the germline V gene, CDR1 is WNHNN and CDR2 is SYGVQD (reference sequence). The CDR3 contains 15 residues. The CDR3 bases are TGCGCCAGCAGGGCCCAGGGCGCCTCTGGAAACACCATATATTTT. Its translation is CASRAQGASGNTIYF.